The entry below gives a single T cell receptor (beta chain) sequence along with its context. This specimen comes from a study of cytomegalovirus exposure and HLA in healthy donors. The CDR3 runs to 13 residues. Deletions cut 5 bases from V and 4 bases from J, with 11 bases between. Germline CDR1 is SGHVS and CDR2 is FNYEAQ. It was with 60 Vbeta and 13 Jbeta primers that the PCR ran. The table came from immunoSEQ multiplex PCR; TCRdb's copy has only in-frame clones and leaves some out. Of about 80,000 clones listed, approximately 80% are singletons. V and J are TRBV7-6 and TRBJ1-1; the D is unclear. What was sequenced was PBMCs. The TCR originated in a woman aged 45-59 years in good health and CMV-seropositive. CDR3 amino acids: CASSRQQSTEAFF. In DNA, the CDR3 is TGTGCCAGCAGCAGACAACAGAGCACTGAAGCTTTCTTT.